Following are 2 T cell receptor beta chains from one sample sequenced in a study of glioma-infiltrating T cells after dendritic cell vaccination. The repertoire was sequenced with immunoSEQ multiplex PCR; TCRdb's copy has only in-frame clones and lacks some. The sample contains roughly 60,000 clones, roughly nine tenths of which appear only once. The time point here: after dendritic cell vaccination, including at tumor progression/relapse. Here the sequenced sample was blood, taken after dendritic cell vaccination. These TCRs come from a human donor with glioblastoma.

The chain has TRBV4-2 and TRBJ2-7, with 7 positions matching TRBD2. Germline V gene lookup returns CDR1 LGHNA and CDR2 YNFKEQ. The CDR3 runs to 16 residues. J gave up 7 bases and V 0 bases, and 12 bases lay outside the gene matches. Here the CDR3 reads CASSQDMAGVRQEQYF. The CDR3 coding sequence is TGTGCCAGCAGCCAAGATATGGCGGGGGTAAGGCAAGAGCAGTACTTC.

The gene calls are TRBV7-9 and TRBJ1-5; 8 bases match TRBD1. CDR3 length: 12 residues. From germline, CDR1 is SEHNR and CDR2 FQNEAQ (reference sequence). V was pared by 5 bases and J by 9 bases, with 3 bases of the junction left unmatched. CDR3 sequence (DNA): TGTGCCAGCAGCACAGGGGGTAGGCCCCAGCATTTT. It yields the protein CASSTGGRPQHF.